This section outlines one T cell receptor (beta chain) sequence together with its context. Using immunoSEQ multiplex PCR, the repertoire was profiled, and TCRdb retains in-frame clones only, with some absent. This sample has some 200,000 clones, with 65% to 90% found just once. These data originate in a study of blood T cell repertoires in COVID-19. Whole-study context: COVID-19 samples from acute and convalescent phases originated in the United States, Italy and Spain. Sources were T cells, B-cell-depleted T cells, or PBMCs; the material itself was cDNA or gDNA.

V lost 1 base to trimming and J lost 5 bases, with 14 bases between them. This CDR3 has 15 residues. Looked up from germline, CDR1 is LGHDT and CDR2 is YNNKEL (reference sequence). Each recovered donor of Cohort 3 presented with two negative PCRs, clearance, or symptom resolution. The specimen was PBMCs or T cells enriched from blood (not recorded which). The receptor was isolated from a man aged 40-49 years who had recovered from COVID-19. The chain uses TRBV3-1 (or the pseudogene TRBV3-2) and TRBJ1-1; possible D gene TRBD1, 6 bases. This CDR3 reads CASSQGTSRGTEAFF. The CDR3 DNA reads as TGTGCCAGCAGCCAAGGAACCTCGAGGGGGACTGAAGCTTTCTTT.